This is a list of T cell receptor beta chains from one sample in a study of T cell repertoires in cytomegalovirus infection. TCRdb re-analysed the reads in MiXCR, keeping a single row per CDR3 protein. The sample has some 350,000 distinct CDR3 sequences, approximately 18% seen once. Sequenced: PBMCs. Every receptor here comes from a human donor in good health (CMV status not recorded). Some clones in this sample may be carry-over from other donors' samples. The CDR3 runs from the conserved cysteine through the conserved F or W. D genes are given only for firm matches. The size of a clone is reported for some rows only, either as once, few or many, or as a class for expanded clones.

J gene | clone size | D gene | V gene | CDR3 length | CDR3 DNA | CDR3 protein
TRBJ1-5 | . | TRBD1 | TRBV12-3/TRBV12-4 | 17 | TGTGCCAGCAGTTTCGAGGGAGGGGGCGCCGCCAATCAGCCCCAGCATTTT | CASSFEGGGAANQPQHF
TRBJ2-1 | . | TRBD2 | TRBV4-1 | 17 | TGCGCCAGCAGCCAACAAACCGGGGGACTAGGAGTAAATGAGCAGTTCTTC | CASSQQTGGLGVNEQFF
TRBJ2-3 | . | TRBD2 | TRBV9 | 17 | TGTGCCAGCAGCGTAGGGGCTAGCGGGGGTACCACAGATACGCAGTATTTT | CASSVGASGGTTDTQYF
TRBJ2-1 | many | TRBD2 | TRBV7-8 | 16 | TGTGCCAGCAGCTACCTAGCGGGGAACCACTACAATGAGCAGTTCTTC | CASSYLAGNHYNEQFF
TRBJ2-2 | many | . | TRBV7-2 | 13 | TGTGCCAGCAGCTTAACCTTTGCGGGGGAGCTGTTTTTT | CASSLTFAGELFF
TRBJ2-5 | few | . | TRBV20-1 | 15 | TGCAGTGCTAGAGATCCGGGTCCGGACCAAGAGACCCAGTACTTC | CSARDPGPDQETQYF
TRBJ2-5 | . | . | TRBV4-3 | 14 | TGCGCCAGCAGCCAAGAAGCGCAGGCGAAGACCCAGTACTTC | CASSQEAQAKTQYF
TRBJ2-6 | . | . | TRBV28 | 17 | TGTGCCAGCAGTCCGCCCCCGGGGACCTCTGGGGCCAACGTCCTGACTTTC | CASSPPPGTSGANVLTF
TRBJ2-5 | many | . | TRBV7-6 | 13 | TGTGCCAGCAGCTTATCGGCCACCGGGACCCAGTACTTC | CASSLSATGTQYF
TRBJ2-1 | few | TRBD2 | TRBV27 | 14 | TGTGCCAGCAGTAACGGGGGGGCGGGGAATGAGCAGTTCTTC | CASSNGGAGNEQFF
TRBJ2-7 | many | . | TRBV7-2 | 14 | TGTGCCAGCAGCTTAGGGACAAACTCCTACGAGCAGTACTTC | CASSLGTNSYEQYF
TRBJ2-3 | . | TRBD2 | TRBV7-9 | 17 | TGTGCCAGCAGCCACTCACCCGGGACTAGAAGCACAGATACGCAGTATTTT | CASSHSPGTRSTDTQYF
TRBJ2-2 | few | TRBD1 | TRBV7-2 | 15 | TGTGCCAGCAGCTCTGACAGGGGAAGAGCCGGGGAGCTGTTTTTT | CASSSDRGRAGELFF
TRBJ2-7 | . | . | TRBV6-1 | 14 | TGTGCCAGCAGGGGACTCGAAATTCTCCACGAGCAGTACTTC | CASRGLEILHEQYF
TRBJ2-5 | many | . | TRBV7-2 | 15 | TGTGCCAGCAGCTTATTTCGGCTAGCGCAGGAGACCCAGTACTTC | CASSLFRLAQETQYF
TRBJ2-7 | . | . | TRBV20-1 | 15 | TGCAGTGCTAGGGGTACGGACCGACGGGCTTACGAGCAGTACTTC | CSARGTDRRAYEQYF
TRBJ1-5 | many | . | TRBV7-9 | 14 | TGTGCCAGCAGCGCGACAGAATACAATCAGCCCCAGCATTTT | CASSATEYNQPQHF
TRBJ2-3 | many | TRBD2 | TRBV7-2 | 15 | TGTGCCAGCAGCTTAGCGGGAGGGGTCACAGATACGCAGTATTTT | CASSLAGGVTDTQYF
TRBJ2-5 | many | TRBD2 | TRBV10-3 | 16 | TGTGCCATCAGTAAAACTCCCGGGACTAGCGATGAGACCCAGTACTTC | CAISKTPGTSDETQYF
TRBJ2-7 | many | TRBD2 | TRBV28 | 16 | TGTGCCAGCAGTACGCCAGCGGGGGCGCCCTCCTACGAGCAGTACTTC | CASSTPAGAPSYEQYF
TRBJ1-2 | . | . | TRBV12-3/TRBV12-4 | 13 | TGTGCCAGCAGTTTATGGGGTCGGAGTGGCTACACCTTC | CASSLWGRSGYTF
TRBJ2-1 | . | TRBD2 | TRBV6-2/TRBV6-3 | 15 | TGTGCCAGCAACACGAAACTAGCGGGAGGTTTTGAGCAGTTCTTC | CASNTKLAGGFEQFF
TRBJ2-3 | . | . | TRBV7-2 | 16 | TGTGCCAGCAGCCCAGGGATGGCCTACGGCACAGATACGCAGTATTTT | CASSPGMAYGTDTQYF
TRBJ1-1 | many | . | TRBV7-8 | 16 | TGTGCCAGCAGCCAAGGGGCCCCGCCGGGAGGGACTGAAGCTTTCTTT | CASSQGAPPGGTEAFF
TRBJ2-1 | . | TRBD2 | TRBV6-1 | 15 | TGTGCCAGCAGTCGCGGGACTAGGCGGATCAATGAGCAGTTCTTC | CASSRGTRRINEQFF
TRBJ2-3 | . | . | TRBV7-2 | 16 | TGTGCCAGCAGCTTAAGGGGTCCACCCCTCACAGAGACGCAGTATTTT | CASSLRGPPLTETQYF
TRBJ1-4 | . | TRBD1 | TRBV5-6 | 16 | TGTGCCAGCAGCATGTTTTCCGGGACAGCTAATGAAAAACTGTTTTTT | CASSMFSGTANEKLFF
TRBJ1-3 | . | . | TRBV6-8 | 15 | TGTGCCAGCAGTTACTCCCAGGGTACTGGAAACACCATATATTTT | CASSYSQGTGNTIYF
TRBJ1-1 | many | . | TRBV28 | 12 | TGTGCCAGCAGTTTCACAGGGACTGAAGCTTTCTTT | CASSFTGTEAFF
TRBJ1-4 | . | . | TRBV18 | 14 | TGTGCCAGCTCACGGGACACGGCTAATGAAAAACTGTTTTTT | CASSRDTANEKLFF
TRBJ1-6 | many | . | TRBV7-9 | 16 | TGTGCCAGCAGCTCCCTTCGGGGGGGCAAGAATTCACCCCTCCACTTT | CASSSLRGGKNSPLHF
TRBJ2-3 | few | . | TRBV5-4 | 18 | TGTGCCAGCAGCGGGGTCATCGGGGAGCGGGCCCACACAGATACGCAGTATTTT | CASSGVIGERAHTDTQYF
TRBJ2-1 | . | . | TRBV20-1 | 13 | TGCAGTGCTATGGTCCCAGGGACCAATGAGCAGTTCTTC | CSAMVPGTNEQFF
TRBJ1-1 | few | . | TRBV19 | 14 | TGTGCCAGTAGTATCGACAGGCGGGGAACTGAAGCTTTCTTT | CASSIDRRGTEAFF
TRBJ2-2 | few | . | TRBV12-3/TRBV12-4 | 15 | TGTGCCAGCAGTTTCGGCAGTCATTACACCGGGGAGCTGTTTTTT | CASSFGSHYTGELFF
TRBJ2-4 | . | . | TRBV2 | 12 | TGTGCCAGCAGACAGGATAAAAACATTCAGTACTTC | CASRQDKNIQYF
TRBJ1-1 | many | . | TRBV7-6 | 13 | TGTGCCAGCAGCTTATTCGGGGCTACTGAAGCTTTCTTT | CASSLFGATEAFF
TRBJ1-1 | few | . | TRBV10-2 | 14 | TGCGCCAGCAGTGACCTGAGGATGAACACTGAAGCTTTCTTT | CASSDLRMNTEAFF
TRBJ1-2 | . | . | TRBV10-3 | 12 | TGTGCCTCACTTAGCCCGGATAATGGCTACACCTTC | CASLSPDNGYTF
TRBJ1-6 | . | . | TRBV4-3 | 14 | TGCGCCAGCAGCCAAGGGAGTTGGAATTCACCCCTCCACTTT | CASSQGSWNSPLHF
TRBJ2-1 | . | . | TRBV19 | 16 | TGTGCCAGTAGCATCCCTCCGGGGCGGATGTACAATGAGCAGTTCTTC | CASSIPPGRMYNEQFF
TRBJ2-7 | . | TRBD2 | TRBV11-2 | 15 | TGTGCCAGCAGCTGGGATGGGACTAGCGGCTACGAGCAGTACTTC | CASSWDGTSGYEQYF
TRBJ2-7 | many | . | TRBV4-1 | 15 | TGCGCCAGCAGCCAACTACTGACGGGGCGGGGTGAGCAGTACTTC | CASSQLLTGRGEQYF
TRBJ2-7 | many | . | TRBV27 | 13 | TGTGCCAGCAGTTTAACAGGGAGTGGCGAGCAGTACTTC | CASSLTGSGEQYF
TRBJ1-2 | . | . | TRBV10-3 | 16 | TGTGCCATCAGTGCGGGTCGGGGCCTAGCTAACTATGGCTACACCTTC | CAISAGRGLANYGYTF
TRBJ2-4 | . | . | TRBV6-2/TRBV6-3 | 15 | TGTGCCAGCAGTTACGGGGGCGGAAGCAAAAACATTCAGTACTTC | CASSYGGGSKNIQYF